The clone carrying this T cell receptor beta chain has just a few counts. Its antigen is unknown. Amplification of TCR alpha and beta CDR3 regions from RNA used iRepertoire nested multiplex PCR. TCRdb fed the multiplex PCR reads into MiXCR, producing one record per CDR3 protein. The sample has approximately 400,000 distinct CDR3 sequences; more than 35% are singletons. The entry originates in a study of glioma-infiltrating T cells. Whole-study context: WHO grade II oligodendrogliomas or astrocytomas, plus non-recurrent WHO grade IV glioblastomas, were sampled. Some 1 million peripheral T cells were targeted at about 4.5- to 11-fold coverage.

Germline CDR1 and CDR2: LNHDA and SQIVND (reference sequence). V dropped 6 bases and J dropped 0 bases, with 18 bases sitting between them. The CDR3 sequence is 17 residues long. Study-level findings and limits: Patients with low tissue-blood divergence carried a signature set of shared blood CDR3 motifs. Gliomas, especially low-grade, showed above-expected tissue-blood divergence; non-neoplastic patients showed below.

Sequencing input: glioma tissue, nonneoplastic brain tissue, or PBMCs (not recorded which). The receptor comes from a human donor with low-grade glioma or glioblastoma, undergoing nonglioma brain surgery, or in good health (not recorded which). V and J are TRBV19 and TRBJ1-5; the D is unclear. The CDR3 spells CASSGRRRNYSNQPQHF. In DNA form, the CDR3 reads TGTGCCAGTAGCGGCCGGCGGCGGAACTATAGCAATCAGCCCCAGCATTTT.